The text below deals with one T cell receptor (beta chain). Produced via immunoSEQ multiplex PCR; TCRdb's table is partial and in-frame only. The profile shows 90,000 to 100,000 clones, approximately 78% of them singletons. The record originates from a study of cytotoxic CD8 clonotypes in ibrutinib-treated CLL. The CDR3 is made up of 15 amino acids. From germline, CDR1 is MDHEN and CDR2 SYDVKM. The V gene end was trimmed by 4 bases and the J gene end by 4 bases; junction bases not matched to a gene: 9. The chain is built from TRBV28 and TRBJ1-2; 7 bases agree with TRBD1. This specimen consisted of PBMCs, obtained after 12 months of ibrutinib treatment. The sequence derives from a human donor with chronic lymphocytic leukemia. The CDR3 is CASSSSTGNLYGYTF. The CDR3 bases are TGTGCCAGCAGTTCCTCGACAGGGAACCTCTATGGCTACACCTTC.